The source of this T cell receptor beta chain is a study of blood T cell repertoires in COVID-19. This clone occurred a few times. Method: immunoSEQ multiplex PCR; TCRdb's copy keeps in-frame clones and lacks some. In the table there are approximately 250,000 clones, 85% to 90% of which are singletons. The germline gives CDR1 LNHDA, CDR2 SQIVND (reference sequence). The CDR3 is 13 residues long. The V end was cut by 3 bases, the J end by 6 bases, with 8 bases between. The chain employs TRBV19 and TRBJ1-4; D uncertain. This receptor was obtained from a woman younger than 45 with acute COVID-19. The sequenced sample was PBMCs or T cells enriched from blood (not recorded which). In nucleotides, the CDR3 is TGTGCCAGTAGTATGGTACGGGATGAAAAACTGTTTTTT. Translated, it gives CASSMVRDEKLFF.